This TCR beta chain was obtained from a study of blood T cell repertoires in COVID-19. TCRdb keeps only in-frame clones here, not all; method: immunoSEQ multiplex PCR. The sample carries some 370,000 clones, approximately 88% recorded once. The length of the CDR3 is 14 residues. Germline-derived CDR1 and CDR2 are SGHDT and YYEEEE. The V and J ends lost 0 bases and 1 base respectively, with 7 bases between them. The clonotype was recovered from a man aged 40-50 years with acute or convalescent COVID-19. Sequenced sample: peripheral blood. V and J are TRBV5-6 and TRBJ1-2; possible D gene TRBD1, 6 bases. Written as DNA, the CDR3 is TGTGCCAGCAGCTTGGGCAGGGGTAACTATGGCTACACCTTC. It codes for CASSLGRGNYGYTF.